One TCR beta chain is described in this entry. The data originate from a study of CD8 T cells in Susac syndrome. Study context: The Susac syndrome patients that were sequenced included 5 or 6 with active disease and roughly 8 in remission.

RNA totalling about 0.45 to 1 ug underwent reverse transcription with random hexamers. An immunoSEQ multiplex PCR amplified TCR beta CDR3 over 54 Vbeta and 13 Jbeta. Via MiXCR, TCRdb re-called the immunoSEQ multiplex PCR reads, giving one row per CDR3 protein. The table has some 140,000 distinct CDR3 sequences, 85% to 95% seen once; the top ten hold approximately 0.18%. The study sequenced TCR beta in blood CD8+ and CD4+ T cells. Patients with Susac syndrome showed fulfilment of recently defined diagnostic criteria for definite or probable disease. Trimming cost V 9 bases and J 5 bases; bases outside gene matches: 6. The CDR3 runs to 12 residues. From germline, CDR1 is MNHEY and CDR2 SMNVEV (reference sequence).

The clonotype originates from a human donor with Susac syndrome. The chain carries TRBV27 and TRBJ2-7; 8 bases match TRBD1. Sequencing was performed on CD8+ T cells from PBMCs. This chain's CDR3 is CASRTGYHEQYF. As DNA, the CDR3 is TGTGCCAGTCGGACAGGGTATCACGAGCAGTACTTC.